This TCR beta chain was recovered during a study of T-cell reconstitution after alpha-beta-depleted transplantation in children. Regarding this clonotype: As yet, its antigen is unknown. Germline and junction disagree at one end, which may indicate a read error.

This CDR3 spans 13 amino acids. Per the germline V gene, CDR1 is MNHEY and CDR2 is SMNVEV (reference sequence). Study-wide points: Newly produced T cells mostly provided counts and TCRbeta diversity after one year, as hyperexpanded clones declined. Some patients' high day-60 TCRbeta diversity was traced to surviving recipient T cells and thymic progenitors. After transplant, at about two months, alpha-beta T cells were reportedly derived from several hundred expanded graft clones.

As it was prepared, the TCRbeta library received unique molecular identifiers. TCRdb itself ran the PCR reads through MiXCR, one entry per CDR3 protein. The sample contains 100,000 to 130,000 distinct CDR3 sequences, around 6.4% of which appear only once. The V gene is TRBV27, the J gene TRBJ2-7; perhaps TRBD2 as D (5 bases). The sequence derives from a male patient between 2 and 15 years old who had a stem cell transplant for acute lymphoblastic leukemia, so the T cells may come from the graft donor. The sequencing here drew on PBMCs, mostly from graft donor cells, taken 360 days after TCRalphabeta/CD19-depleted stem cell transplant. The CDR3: CASSPGLTYDQYF. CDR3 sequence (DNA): TGTGCCAGCAGTCCCGGACTTACCTACGATCAGTACTTC.